A selection of T cell receptor beta chains follows, all from one sample in a study of blood T cell repertoires in COVID-19. Assay: immunoSEQ multiplex PCR; the TCRdb copy retains only in-frame clones and omits some. The data contain roughly 330,000 clones, more than 75% of them singletons. Sample: peripheral blood. Receptors originate from a woman aged 50 to 65 with acute or convalescent COVID-19. CDR3s include the opening cysteine and the closing phenylalanine or tryptophan. The D gene is left open where the match is weak. Clone size is given for some rows only: seen once, a few or many times, or a class if the clone is expanded.

j_gene: TRBJ2-5; v_gene: TRBV30; abundance: -; d_gene: TRBD2; CDR3aa: CAWSSGSSRETQYF; CDR3nt: TGTGCCTGGAGTAGCGGGAGTTCTAGAGAGACCCAGTACTTC
j_gene: TRBJ2-3; v_gene: TRBV7-2; abundance: -; d_gene: TRBD2; CDR3aa: CASSSRLAGDTDTQYF; CDR3nt: TGTGCCAGCAGCTCGCGACTAGCGGGGGATACAGATACGCAGTATTTT
j_gene: TRBJ2-7; v_gene: TRBV30; abundance: -; d_gene: -; CDR3aa: CAWREGTYEQYF; CDR3nt: TGTGCCTGGAGAGAGGGAACCTACGAGCAGTACTTC
j_gene: TRBJ2-1; v_gene: TRBV7-2; abundance: once; d_gene: -; CDR3aa: CASSLDYYNEQFF; CDR3nt: TGTGCCAGCAGCCTAGACTACTACAATGAGCAGTTCTTC
j_gene: TRBJ1-5; v_gene: TRBV5-5; abundance: -; d_gene: -; CDR3aa: CASSQIAGVGQPQHF; CDR3nt: TGTGCCAGCAGCCAAATAGCGGGGGTCGGTCAGCCCCAGCATTTT
j_gene: TRBJ1-5; v_gene: TRBV27; abundance: few; d_gene: -; CDR3aa: CASSTQGRGQPQHF; CDR3nt: TGTGCCAGCAGTACACAGGGTAGGGGTCAGCCCCAGCATTTT
j_gene: TRBJ2-7; v_gene: TRBV7-9; abundance: -; d_gene: TRBD2; CDR3aa: CASRAGGSGEQYF; CDR3nt: TGTGCCAGCCGAGCGGGAGGCTCGGGGGAGCAGTACTTC
j_gene: TRBJ2-3; v_gene: TRBV14; abundance: -; d_gene: TRBD2; CDR3aa: CARLYGGLAGPWADTQYF; CDR3nt: TGTGCCAGGCTGTATGGGGGACTAGCGGGCCCATGGGCAGATACGCAGTATTTT
j_gene: TRBJ1-3; v_gene: TRBV27; abundance: -; d_gene: -; CDR3aa: CASSLVPGAGNTIYF; CDR3nt: TGTGCCAGCAGTTTAGTCCCGGGGGCTGGAAACACCATATATTTT
j_gene: TRBJ1-5; v_gene: TRBV19; abundance: -; d_gene: TRBD1; CDR3aa: CASRKTGGNQPQHF; CDR3nt: TGTGCCAGTAGGAAAACAGGGGGCAATCAGCCCCAGCATTTT
j_gene: TRBJ2-7; v_gene: TRBV13; abundance: -; d_gene: TRBD2; CDR3aa: CASSFGLAGELVGDEQYF; CDR3nt: TGTGCCAGCAGCTTCGGGTTAGCGGGAGAACTCGTAGGCGACGAGCAGTACTTC
j_gene: TRBJ2-3; v_gene: TRBV27; abundance: once; d_gene: TRBD1; CDR3aa: CASSLRQGGADTQYF; CDR3nt: TGTGCCAGCAGTTTAAGACAGGGTGGGGCAGATACGCAGTATTTT
j_gene: TRBJ1-2; v_gene: TRBV18; abundance: -; d_gene: TRBD1; CDR3aa: CASSQGQGVEGYTF; CDR3nt: TGTGCCAGCTCCCAAGGACAGGGTGTAGAGGGCTACACCTTC
j_gene: TRBJ2-5; v_gene: TRBV11-2; abundance: -; d_gene: TRBD2; CDR3aa: CASSLALGTTQETQYF; CDR3nt: TGTGCCAGCAGCTTAGCGCTGGGGACTACCCAAGAGACCCAGTACTTC
j_gene: TRBJ2-6; v_gene: TRBV5-1; abundance: -; d_gene: -; CDR3aa: CASSLGGSGANVLTF; CDR3nt: TGCGCCAGCAGCTTGGGAGGGTCGGGGGCCAACGTCCTGACTTTC
j_gene: TRBJ2-7; v_gene: TRBV7-2; abundance: -; d_gene: TRBD2; CDR3aa: CASSSAWGGGPPYEQYF; CDR3nt: TGTGCCAGCAGCTCCGCTTGGGGCGGGGGACCTCCCTACGAGCAGTACTTC
j_gene: TRBJ2-2; v_gene: TRBV2; abundance: -; d_gene: TRBD1; CDR3aa: CARDRVTGELFF; CDR3nt: TGTGCCAGAGACAGGGTCACCGGGGAGCTGTTTTTT
j_gene: TRBJ2-1; v_gene: TRBV7-2; abundance: -; d_gene: TRBD2; CDR3aa: CASSLGSSGRSNEQFF; CDR3nt: TGTGCCAGCAGCTTAGGATCCAGCGGGAGATCGAATGAGCAGTTCTTC
j_gene: TRBJ2-1; v_gene: TRBV29-1; abundance: -; d_gene: -; CDR3aa: CSVRQSWEQFF; CDR3nt: TGCAGCGTTCGACAGTCTTGGGAGCAGTTCTTC
j_gene: TRBJ2-7; v_gene: TRBV29-1; abundance: -; d_gene: TRBD1; CDR3aa: CSVGQAREQYF; CDR3nt: TGCAGCGTGGGACAGGCGAGGGAGCAGTACTTC
j_gene: TRBJ2-7; v_gene: TRBV4-2; abundance: -; d_gene: TRBD1; CDR3aa: CASSQGQGANEQYF; CDR3nt: TGTGCCAGCAGCCAAGGACAGGGTGCGAACGAGCAGTACTTC
j_gene: TRBJ2-5; v_gene: TRBV24-1; abundance: -; d_gene: -; CDR3aa: CATRGNQETQYF; CDR3nt: TGTGCCACGCGAGGAAACCAAGAGACCCAGTACTTC
j_gene: TRBJ2-1; v_gene: TRBV5-4; abundance: few; d_gene: TRBD2; CDR3aa: CASSLASGRSGQFF; CDR3nt: TGTGCCAGCAGCTTGGCTAGCGGGAGGTCGGGACAGTTCTTC
j_gene: TRBJ1-1; v_gene: TRBV21-1; abundance: -; d_gene: -; CDR3aa: CASSKVGSFSGNTEAFF; CDR3nt: TGTGCCAGCAGCAAAGTCGGATCCTTTTCGGGGAACACTGAAGCTTTCTTT